The entry below describes one T cell receptor (beta chain). Which antigen it targets is not known. Base qualities are not recorded, but no much larger clone differs from it by a single base. This sample is part of a study of identical twins (dated by TCRdb to 2016 to 2017). In the study overall: To test whether fetal clonotypes persist, this study deep-sequenced TCR alpha and beta repertoires from monozygotic twins, from unrelated adults of various ages, and from cord blood. To rule out contamination, replicate twin experiments were performed at different times with different library preparation protocols. General findings and caveats noted by the study authors: Conclusions relied on cross-sectional statistical analysis, since the same donors could not be followed over many years. A weaker excess of twin sharing was found in beta out-of-frame sequences because the signal-to-noise ratio was lowered by fewer shared sequences. Out-of-frame TCR alpha sharing in monozygotic twins was systematically underestimated by recombination models, whereas sharing between unrelated individuals was in agreement with the recombination models. Abundant cord blood beta clonotypes carried fewer insertions; young adult naive repertoires showed a weaker similar trend, while memory repertoires showed none. Invariant T cells such as MAIT and iNKT could partly confound zero-insertion analyses, although diverse VJ usage argued against such confounding for most clonotypes. Compared with coincidental sharing between unrelated individuals, an excess of low generation-probability sequences was observed among out-of-frame TCR alpha sequences shared between twins.

V sheds 3 bases and J sheds 0 bases, leaving 15 bases between their ends. Spanning cysteine to phenylalanine, the CDR3 consists of 15 amino acids. The retained sequence is limited to the CDR3, 45 bases, with the frame set at the first base. Looking up the germline V gene yields CDR1 SQVTM and CDR2 ANQGSEA. All donors were healthy Caucasians. Miltenyi CD45RO+ enrichment and human naive T-cell isolation kits were used to isolate memory (CD45RO+) and naive T cells from PBMC. Receptors were amplified or captured by 5' RACE. TCRdb lists the instrument as Illumina HiSeq 2000. A universal primer binding site was added through template switching, and the final cDNA carried a unique molecular identifier so that TCR cDNA molecules could be counted accurately. Specific primers in the conserved constant-segment region were used to synthesize first-strand cDNA for the TCR alpha and beta chains. To control for contamination, every cDNA library carried two barcodes: a SMART-Mk sample barcode plus Illumina barcodes. TruSeq adapter sequences, together with Illumina sample barcodes, were added in two successive PCR steps. Sequencing of the TCR alpha and beta cDNA libraries was done on the Illumina HiSeq platform using custom primers. The original methods were these. MiGEC processed the raw reads to extract unique molecular identifiers, while MiXCR was used to determine the CDR3 positions. For each individual, recombination models were inferred using an EM algorithm with the repgenHMM and IGoR tools. The tcR package in R was used for shared clonotype analysis, with sharing normalized by the product of cloneset sizes. To study raw recombination free of thymic and clonal selection effects, out-of-frame nonproductive sequences were analyzed. TCRdb itself trimmed the public reads at Q25 with fastp, ran MiXCR and retained productive beta chains. Rows matching on CDR3 protein sequence are summarized as one entry with the most common DNA and genes. V and J calls and clone size were set by TCRdb, not the authors. The sample includes about 210,000 distinct CDR3 sequences, with approximately 9% observed a single time. 5% to 6% of the sample belongs to the ten largest clones.

The sample was memory (CD45RO+) T cells sorted from blood. This sample's cell subset or site label indicates: CD45RO+ enriched T cells. This receptor was identified in a woman aged 18-29 years in good health. The rearrangement joined TRBV29-1 to TRBJ2-7; the D element might be TRBD1 or TRBD2, as each aligns at 5 bases. The CDR3 protein is CSVDLGDRSSYEQYF. In nucleotides, the sequence is TGCAGCGTTGATTTAGGGGACCGGAGCTCCTACGAGCAGTACTTC.